This TCR beta chain was documented in a study of blood T cell repertoires in COVID-19. On the study more broadly: Samples came from the United States, Italy and Spain, spanning acute and convalescent COVID-19.

V was pared by 8 bases and J by 2 bases, with 19 bases between. The CDR3 sequence is 15 residues long. Germline CDR1 reads MNHEY; CDR2 reads SVGAGI. Cohorts were based on clinical histories the participants reported. Cohort 3 recovered donors had two negative PCRs, clearance, or symptom resolution. Original methodology: Counts of nucleated cells, estimated from reference gene primer amplification, were obtained. The protocol was immunoSEQ multiplex PCR, while the TCRdb copy is restricted to in-frame clones and leaves out a portion. The D gene and trimming were derived from the DNA, and the V and J assignments and clone size from that table. The table records about 200,000 clones, about 85% of them present only once.

The sequencing input was PBMCs or T cells enriched from blood (not recorded which). The chain uses TRBV6-5 and TRBJ2-7, with D unresolved. This sequence originates from a middle-aged man who had recovered from COVID-19. The CDR3 loop is CASQRTAGQTYEQYF. The CDR3 region has the DNA TGTGCCAGCCAGAGAACGGCAGGTCAAACCTACGAGCAGTACTTC.